These 27 T cell receptor beta chains came from one sample sequenced in a study of blood T cell repertoires in COVID-19. Assay used: immunoSEQ multiplex PCR; TCRdb lists only in-frame clones, some missing. The sample holds about 120,000 clones, 75% to 90% seen once. The sequenced sample consisted of peripheral blood. Receptor source: a woman aged 55-70 years with COVID-19, enrolled during active disease.

The chain carries TRBV10-2 and TRBJ1-3; D gene unclear. Per germline, CDR1 WSHSY and CDR2 SAAADI. Trimming cost V 3 bases and J 8 bases, with 11 bases left between them. The CDR3 spans 13 residues. In nucleotides, the CDR3 is TGCGCCAGCAGTGATCCGGGATCGGACACCATATATTTT. Translation: CASSDPGSDTIYF.

This rearrangement joins TRBV7-9 to TRBJ1-1, with D maybe TRBD1 (5 bases). Looked up from germline, CDR1 is SEHNR and CDR2 is FQNEAQ (reference sequence). This CDR3 contains 15 residues. V lost 5 bases and J 1 base, leaving 14 bases between the germline ends. CDR3 amino acids: CASSRRTGGNTEAFF. CDR3 nucleotides: TGTGCCAGCAGCCGCCGGACGGGGGGGAACACTGAAGCTTTCTTT.

The rearrangement joins TRBV10-3 to TRBJ2-1, with TRBD2 matching 10 bases. Trimming cost V 4 bases and J 10 bases; bases outside gene matches: 13. The CDR3 is 16 amino acids. Germline assignment: CDR1 ENHRY and CDR2 SYGVKD. The CDR3 DNA sequence: TGTGCCATCAGTGCTTTTTTAAGCGGGGGGGCAGTGGAGCAGTTCTTC. Amino acids: CAISAFLSGGAVEQFF.

The chain carries TRBV11-2 and TRBJ1-6; the match to TRBD1 covers 7 bases. CDR1 and CDR2 from the germline V gene are SGHAT and FQNNGV. The V gene end was trimmed by 1 base and the J gene end by 7 bases; junction bases not matched to a gene: 4. There are 15 residues in the CDR3. The CDR3 DNA reads as TGTGCCAGCAGCTTAGGAGGGACAGCGAATTCACCCCTCCACTTT. Encoded protein: CASSLGGTANSPLHF.

V gene TRBV6-1 combines with J gene TRBJ1-6; 11 positions agree with TRBD1. Per the germline V gene, CDR1 is MNHNS and CDR2 is SASEGT. V lost 1 base to trimming and J lost 12 bases; unmatched junction nucleotides: 5. The CDR3 consists of 15 residues. CDR3: CASSEGGTGGGPLHF. CDR3 sequence (DNA): TGTGCCAGCAGTGAAGGGGGGACAGGGGGAGGACCCCTCCACTTT.

The chain is built from TRBV24-1 and TRBJ2-5, with 10 bases matching TRBD2. The germline CDR1 and CDR2 sequences are KGHDR and SFDVKD. This CDR3 has 16 amino acids. V was clipped by 4 bases and J by 6 bases; unmatched bases: 10. The DNA of the CDR3 is TGTGCCACCAGTGACCCGGCTAGCGGGGGAGGGAAGACCCAGTACTTC. Translation: CATSDPASGGGKTQYF.

The chain has TRBV4-2 and TRBJ2-7; TRBD1 agrees at 10 bases. V was clipped by 4 bases and J by 0 bases; unmatched bases: 3. This CDR3 has 15 amino acids. The germline CDR1 and CDR2 sequences are LGHNA and YNFKEQ. CDR3 protein: CASSPGDRGSYEQYF. In DNA form, the CDR3 reads TGTGCCAGCAGCCCCGGGGACAGGGGCTCCTACGAGCAGTACTTC.

The chain uses TRBV19 and TRBJ1-3; 7 nucleotides line up with TRBD1. CDR1 is LNHDA, CDR2 SQIVND, per germline (reference sequence). Unmatched junction bases numbered 4, after V lost 2 bases and J lost 0 bases. This CDR3 is built from 16 residues. CDR3 nucleotides: TGTGCCAGTAGTATAATGGGACAGTCCTCTGGAAACACCATATATTTT. It codes for CASSIMGQSSGNTIYF.

The chain couples TRBV6-6 to TRBJ2-1; TRBD2 aligns across 7 bases. The CDR3 consists of 14 residues. Trimming at V came to 8 bases and at J to 3 bases, leaving 7 bases not matched to a gene. Germline loops: CDR1 MNHNY, CDR2 SVGAGI (reference sequence). The CDR3 region is CASGAGSSYNEQFF. CDR3 nucleotide sequence: TGTGCCAGCGGAGCGGGGTCTAGCTACAATGAGCAGTTCTTC.

V gene TRBV10-3 combines with J gene TRBJ1-2; D is perhaps TRBD1 (6 bases). Germline V gene data show CDR1 as ENHRY and CDR2 as SYGVKD. The CDR3 extends over 11 amino acids. Deletions cut 4 bases from V and 8 bases from J, with 8 bases between. The CDR3 is CAISADRGYTF. DNA for the CDR3: TGTGCCATCAGTGCAGACAGGGGCTACACCTTC.

Remarks on this clone: The junction does not match germline at one end; this may be a read error. In nucleotides, the CDR3 is TGTGCTAGCAGCTTAGGGACAGGGAGGGCAGATACGCAGTATTTT. Translating gives CASSLGTGRADTQYF. The chain carries TRBV7-7 and TRBJ2-3; 9 positions match TRBD1. The germline gives CDR1 SSHAT, CDR2 FNYEAQ (reference sequence). The CDR3 has 15 residues. Drawing the rest from reference TRBV7-7 and TRBJ2-3, the complete variable domain is GAGVSQSPRYKVTKRGQDVTLRCDPISSHATLYWYQQALGQGPEFLTYFNYEAQPDKSGLPSDRFSAERPEGSISTLTIQRTEQRDSAMYRCASSLGTGRADTQYFGPGTRLTVL.

The chain recombines TRBV3-1 (or the pseudogene TRBV3-2) with TRBJ1-6; the D gene is possibly TRBD1 (6 bases). The CDR3 is 15 amino acids. V was clipped by 4 bases and J by 9 bases, with 16 bases between them. CDR1 and CDR2 (germline): LGHDT, YNNKEL (reference sequence). The CDR3 loop is CASSPIQGSGSPLHF. The DNA of the CDR3 is TGTGCCAGCAGCCCTATTCAGGGGTCTGGTTCACCCCTCCACTTT.

This clone has a single count. The chain uses TRBV7-3 and TRBJ2-3; D not certain. The CDR3 runs to 13 residues. CDR1 and CDR2 from the germline V gene are SGHTA and FQGTGA. V lost 2 bases and J lost 2, with 5 bases in between. CDR3 coding DNA: TGTGCCAGCAGCTTAGCTAACACAGATACGCAGTATTTT. Translated: CASSLANTDTQYF.

The rearrangement links TRBV28 to TRBJ2-1, with D possibly TRBD2 on 7 matching bases. Germline V gene data show CDR1 as MDHEN and CDR2 as SYDVKM. Between the trimmed V and J ends, which lost 11 bases and 4 bases, there was a span of 12 bases. CDR3 length: 12 amino acids. Here the CDR3 reads CAWGGKYNEQFF. The CDR3 nucleotides are TGTGCCTGGGGGGGCAAGTACAATGAGCAGTTCTTC.

The CDR3 DNA is TGTGCCAGCAGCCCTGGGCCTTGGGGCGCTGAAGCTTTCTTT. It specifies CASSPGPWGAEAFF. The chain couples TRBV7-8 to TRBJ1-1; TRBD1 might be the D (5 bases). Germline assignment: CDR1 SGHVS and CDR2 FQNEAQ. CDR3 length: 14 amino acids. V was pared by 5 bases and J by 6 bases, with 16 bases between.

The chain recombines TRBV11-2 with TRBJ2-1; the D gene is possibly TRBD1 (6 bases). Trimming removed 5 bases from V and 6 bases from J, with 14 bases in between. Germline values: CDR1 SGHAT, CDR2 FQNNGV. The CDR3 covers 14 residues. This CDR3 reads CASSANRVSNEQFF. The CDR3 DNA sequence: TGTGCCAGCAGCGCGAACAGGGTTTCCAATGAGCAGTTCTTC.

The chain has TRBV29-1 and TRBJ1-2; D may be TRBD1 (5 bases). The germline V and J ends were trimmed by 6 bases and 8 bases, with 16 bases remaining between them. Germline V gene lookup returns CDR1 SQVTM and CDR2 ANQGSEA. The CDR3 is made up of 12 amino acids. The CDR3 is CSVHSDKTGYTF. As DNA, the CDR3 is TGCAGCGTCCATTCGGACAAAACAGGCTACACCTTC.

The rearrangement joins TRBV7-8 to TRBJ2-7, with a possible D match to TRBD2 (8 bases). This CDR3 spans 17 amino acids. V lost 5 bases and J lost 2, with 22 bases in between. Germline V CDR1 and CDR2: SGHVS, FQNEAQ. DNA of the CDR3: TGTGCCAGCAGCCCCATAGCGGGGACAGAAGGGACCTACGAGCAGTACTTC. It codes for CASSPIAGTEGTYEQYF.

The gene calls are TRBV7-2 and TRBJ2-3; TRBD2 agrees at 13 bases. Germline V gene sequence: CDR1 SGHTA, CDR2 FQGNSA. V was pared by 6 bases and J by 0 bases, with 3 bases of the junction left unmatched. The CDR3 totals 16 residues. The CDR3 region has the DNA TGTGCCAGCAGGCGGGGACTAGCGGGAAGCACAGATACGCAGTATTTT. As protein: CASRRGLAGSTDTQYF.

DNA of the CDR3: TGCGCCAGCAGCTTGGAGTCTAGCCGCGCAGATACGCAGTATTTT. Translation: CASSLESSRADTQYF. The V and J genes are TRBV5-1 and TRBJ2-3; D is perhaps TRBD2 (5 bases). The CDR3 spans 15 residues. The germline V gene has CDR1 SGHRS and CDR2 YFSETQ. The V gene lost 0 bases and the J gene lost 4 bases, with 12 bases spanning the gap.

V is TRBV5-1 and J is TRBJ2-7; the D gene is possibly TRBD2 (5 bases). V was trimmed by 1 base and J by 4 bases, leaving 12 bases between them. Per germline, CDR1 SGHRS and CDR2 YFSETQ. The CDR3 runs 14 residues. CDR3 protein: CASSLRGSGYEQYF. The CDR3 DNA sequence: TGCGCCAGCAGCTTGCGGGGTTCCGGGTACGAGCAGTACTTC.

This chain connects TRBV7-9 to TRBJ1-1; D not certain. Germline values: CDR1 SEHNR, CDR2 FQNEAQ (reference sequence). This CDR3 spans 14 amino acids. V was shortened by 5 bases and J by 1 base, with 11 bases between the two germline ends. The CDR3: CASSQRVTNTEAFF. CDR3 nucleotide sequence: TGTGCCAGCAGCCAGCGGGTCACGAACACTGAAGCTTTCTTT.

This chain uses TRBV6-2 or TRBV6-3 with TRBJ2-2, with D possibly being TRBD2 (5 bases). The CDR3 runs to 13 residues. Germline CDR1 is MNHEY and CDR2 is SVGEGT. Trimming pared 2 bases from V and 6 bases from J, leaving 7 bases between. The CDR3 DNA reads TGTGCCAGCAGTTACATGGAGGCCGGGGAGCTGTTTTTT. As protein: CASSYMEAGELFF.

The chain uses TRBV5-6 and TRBJ2-7, with 7 bases lining up with TRBD2. The length of the CDR3 is 13 residues. CDR1 is SGHDT and CDR2 is YYEEEE in the germline V gene. After removal of 2 bases from V and 12 bases from J, the junction contained 11 bases not matched to a gene. CDR3 sequence: CASSFPGGQTGYF. The CDR3 nucleotides are TGTGCCAGCAGCTTTCCGGGAGGACAAACCGGGTACTTC.

The chain joins TRBV19 to TRBJ1-2; 11 bases line up with TRBD1. The CDR3 is made up of 13 amino acids. Looked up from germline, CDR1 is LNHDA and CDR2 is SQIVND (reference sequence). V shed 6 bases, J shed 8 bases, and the junction held 5 bases outside the gene matches. The CDR3 loop is CASRDRGHSGYTF. CDR3 DNA: TGTGCCAGTAGGGACAGGGGGCATAGCGGCTACACCTTC. Full variable domain (remainder filled in from reference TRBV19 and TRBJ1-2): DGGITQSPKYLFRKEGQNVTLSCEQNLNHDAMYWYRQDPGQGLRLIYYSQIVNDFQKGDIAEGYSVSREKKESFPLTVTSAQKNPTAFYLCASRDRGHSGYTFGSGTRLTVV.

The chain links TRBV10-3 to TRBJ2-1, with TRBD2 identical over 10 bases. The CDR3 is made up of 15 amino acids. The J segment lost 6 bases and the V segment lost 4 bases, leaving 6 bases of the junction unmatched. Germline V lookup: CDR1 ENHRY, CDR2 SYGVKD. In DNA form, the CDR3 reads TGTGCCATCAGTGTTAAGCGGGGGGGTGTCAATGAGCAGTTCTTC. It specifies CAISVKRGGVNEQFF.

In DNA, the CDR3 is TGTGCCAGCAGCACAGGGGTAGGCTCTGGAAACACCATATATTTT. It is translated as CASSTGVGSGNTIYF. V and J are TRBV7-9 and TRBJ1-3; 7 bases are a match to TRBD1. The junction had 4 bases not matched to a gene; V was cut back by 5 bases and J by 0 bases. CDR1 and CDR2 (germline): SEHNR, FQNEAQ (reference sequence). The CDR3 loop spans 15 amino acids.